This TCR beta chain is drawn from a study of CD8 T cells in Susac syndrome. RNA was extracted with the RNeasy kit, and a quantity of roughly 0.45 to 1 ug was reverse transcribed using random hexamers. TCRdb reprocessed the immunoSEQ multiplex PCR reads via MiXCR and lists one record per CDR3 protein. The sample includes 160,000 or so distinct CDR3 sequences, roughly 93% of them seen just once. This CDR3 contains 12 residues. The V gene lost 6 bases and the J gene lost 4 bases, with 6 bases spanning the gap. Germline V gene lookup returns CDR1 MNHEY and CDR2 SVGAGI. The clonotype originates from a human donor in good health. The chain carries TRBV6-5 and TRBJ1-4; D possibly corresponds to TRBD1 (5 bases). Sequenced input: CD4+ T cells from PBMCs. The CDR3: CASRQGNEKLFF. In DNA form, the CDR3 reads TGTGCCAGCAGGCAGGGTAATGAAAAACTGTTTTTT.